Listed here are 6 T cell receptor beta chains from one sample, sequenced in a study of patients and donors after allogeneic stem cell transplantation (TCRdb year 2020). Libraries were constructed by RT-PCR. The instrument was a NextSeq 550. The public reads were quality trimmed at Q25 with fastp and then assembled into clones with MiXCR by TCRdb, keeping productive beta chains. CDR3 protein duplicates are merged, each entry listing the most common genes and DNA. This sample holds 98,000 or so distinct CDR3 sequences; around 33% were observed only once. 27% of the sample is held by the ten biggest clonotypes. Sequencing was carried out using blood, either unsorted or a sorted T cell fraction (not recorded which). These receptors originate from a human donor who was either an allogeneic HSCT recipient or a stem cell or donor lymphocyte infusion donor (not recorded which). It is not recorded whose cells these are; they may come from a transplant donor.

The chain has TRBV24-1 and TRBJ1-1, with D perhaps TRBD1 (5 bases). The CDR3 runs to 13 residues. V was pared by 5 bases and J by 5 bases, with 11 bases between. The V gene's germline CDR1 is KGHDR and CDR2 SFDVKD. This chain's CDR3 is CATSAQGGTEAFF. The CDR3 region has the DNA TGTGCCACCAGTGCCCAGGGTGGTACTGAAGCTTTCTTT.

This clonotype was observed a handful of times. The chain uses TRBV12-3 or TRBV12-4 and TRBJ2-2, with D perhaps matching TRBD1 (6 bases). The V end was cut by 5 bases, the J end by 2 bases, with 15 bases between. The CDR3 consists of 16 residues. DNA of the CDR3: TGTGCCAGCAGTCTATTCGGACAGTCTAACACCGGGGAGCTGTTTTTT. Its translation is CASSLFGQSNTGELFF.

This clonotype has a handful of counts. This chain links TRBV4-3 with TRBJ2-3; 7 positions agree with TRBD1. The V gene end was trimmed by 4 bases and the J gene end by 1 base; junction bases not matched to a gene: 5. The CDR3 extends over 15 amino acids. CDR1 and CDR2 (germline): LGHNA, YSLEER. The CDR3 coding sequence is TGCGCCAGCAGCCTCAGACAGGGACGCACAGATACGCAGTATTTT. It is translated as CASSLRQGRTDTQYF.

This clonotype was detected once. This chain links TRBV12-3 or TRBV12-4 with TRBJ2-5, with 10 positions matching TRBD1. The CDR3 is 15 residues long. J gave up 6 bases and V 6 bases, and 10 bases lay outside the gene matches. CDR3 coding DNA: TGTGCCAGCAGCCCGACAGGGGGCGTGGGGAAGACCCAGTACTTC. Translating gives CASSPTGGVGKTQYF.

The chain links TRBV4-2 to TRBJ2-3; a possible D gene is TRBD2 (6 bases). Germline-derived CDR1 and CDR2 are LGHNA and YNFKEQ. The CDR3 has 16 residues. The V and J ends lost 1 base and 2 bases respectively, with 13 bases between them. For the CDR3, the DNA is TGTGCCAGCAGCCAAGGAGTTAGCGGAATCACAGATACGCAGTATTTT. Translating it yields CASSQGVSGITDTQYF.

On this clonotype itself: Compared with germline, one end of the junction differs, possibly owing to a read error. The chain has TRBV5-1 and TRBJ2-2; 10 nucleotides align to TRBD2. The CDR3 is made up of 16 amino acids. CDR1 is SGHRS and CDR2 is YFSETQ in the germline V gene. Here the CDR3 reads CASCFLAGGNTGELFF. CDR3 DNA sequence: TGCGCCAGCTGCTTCTTAGCGGGAGGGAACACCGGGGAGCTGTTTTTT.